Shown below are 19 T cell receptor beta chains from a single sample sequenced in a study of identical twins. Each CDR3 protein is one row after TCRdb ran MiXCR on the 5' RACE reads. The sample lists 450,000 or so distinct CDR3 sequences; approximately 14% were seen once. These same data were also listed under a study on yellow fever vaccine responses in identical twins.

Input material: CD4+ T cells sorted from blood. The receptors were gathered from a woman aged 18 to 35 in good health.

The chain carries TRBV7-2 and TRBJ2-3; 8 bases match TRBD2. The CDR3 loop spans 16 amino acids. V lost 0 bases to trimming and J lost 0 bases; unmatched junction nucleotides: 2. Looked up from germline, CDR1 is SGHTA and CDR2 is FQGNSA. CDR3 sequence: CASSLAQRGSTDTQYF. The CDR3 DNA reads as TGTGCCAGCAGCTTAGCCCAGCGGGGGAGCACAGATACGCAGTATTTT.

CDR3: CASSTRLAGGAYEQYF. The CDR3 coding sequence is TGTGCCAGTAGTACCCGACTAGCGGGGGGGGCCTACGAGCAGTACTTC. The V call is TRBV19, the J call TRBJ2-7; 14 bases map to TRBD2. Per germline, CDR1 LNHDA and CDR2 SQIVND (reference sequence). The J segment lost 2 bases and the V segment lost 4 bases, leaving 4 bases of the junction unmatched. The CDR3 has 16 residues.

This clonotype was picked up a small number of times. The J gene is TRBJ1-1, the V gene TRBV29-1, with TRBD1 identical over 8 bases. This CDR3 spans 13 amino acids. V was clipped by 7 bases and J by 0 bases; unmatched bases: 4. Germline lookup yields CDR1 SQVTM and CDR2 ANQGSEA. Written as DNA, the CDR3 is TGCAGCGGGCGGACAGGGATGAACACTGAAGCTTTCTTT. Translation: CSGRTGMNTEAFF.

This clonotype was seen ten or more times. The chain combines TRBV5-1 with TRBJ2-4, with TRBD2 matching over 11 bases. The junction had 4 bases not matched to a gene; V was cut back by 3 bases and J by 2 bases. Per the germline V gene, CDR1 is SGHRS and CDR2 is YFSETQ. CDR3 length equals 16 residues. CDR3 in amino acids: CASSSGTSGSKNIQYF. CDR3 coding DNA: TGCGCCAGCAGCTCCGGGACTAGCGGCTCCAAAAACATTCAGTACTTC.

Ten or more counts support this clonotype. The V gene is TRBV3-1, the J gene TRBJ2-3; D unclear. The germline V gene encodes CDR1 LGHDT and CDR2 YNNKEL (reference sequence). Trimming left V 1 base short and J 5 bases short, with 10 bases between. This CDR3 has 14 residues. The CDR3 spells CASSQAVAEDTQYF. CDR3 coding DNA: TGTGCCAGCAGCCAAGCTGTAGCAGAAGATACGCAGTATTTT.

In this sample, this clonotype turned up a few times. The chain uses TRBV25-1 and TRBJ2-7; D assignment may be TRBD1 or TRBD2 (5 bases each). Trimming removed 5 bases at V and 1 base at J, with 12 bases between. CDR1 is MGHDK and CDR2 is SYGVNS in the germline V gene. The CDR3 extends over 14 amino acids. CDR3 residues: CASSPPGRSYEQYF. As DNA, the CDR3 is TGTGCCAGCAGTCCCCCAGGGAGATCCTACGAGCAGTACTTC.

This clonotype was counted only a few times. The V gene is TRBV7-9, the J gene TRBJ2-7, with 10 bases that match TRBD1. The CDR3 loop spans 15 amino acids. The trim removed 4 bases at V and 7 bases at J, leaving 10 bases unmatched. The germline V gene has CDR1 SEHNR and CDR2 FQNEAQ (reference sequence). The CDR3 protein is CASSSRQGAGWEQYF. DNA of the CDR3: TGTGCCAGCAGCTCCAGACAGGGGGCGGGTTGGGAGCAGTACTTC. Together with reference TRBV7-9 and TRBJ2-7, the CDR3 gives the full variable domain: DTGVSQNPRHKITKRGQNVTFRCDPISEHNRLYWYRQTLGQGPEFLTYFQNEAQLEKSRLLSDRFSAERPKGSFSTLEIQRTEQGDSAMYLCASSSRQGAGWEQYFGPGTRLTVT.

This clonotype was counted at least ten times. This rearrangement joins TRBV6-5 to TRBJ2-5; 8 bases are a match to TRBD1. The J segment lost 4 bases and the V segment lost 0 bases, leaving 1 base of the junction unmatched. Germline assignment: CDR1 MNHEY and CDR2 SVGAGI. CDR3 size: 14 residues. The DNA of the CDR3 is TGTGCCAGCAGTTACTCGGACAGGGTAGAGACCCAGTACTTC. Protein sequence: CASSYSDRVETQYF.

The CDR3 DNA reads as TGCAGCGTTGACGGCGAGGGCAGGGCCAACGTCCTGACTTTC. It is translated as CSVDGEGRANVLTF. V is TRBV29-1 and J is TRBJ2-6; D may be TRBD2 (5 bases). CDR1 and CDR2 (germline): SQVTM, ANQGSEA. The length of the CDR3 is 14 residues. Between the trimmed V and J ends, which lost 3 bases and 5 bases, there was a span of 11 bases.

The CDR3 loop reads CASSLLDGVSQYF. CDR3 nucleotide sequence: TGTGCCAGCAGTTTATTGGACGGAGTGTCCCAGTACTTC. The J gene is TRBJ2-5, the V gene TRBV12-3 or TRBV12-4, with unresolved D. Between the trimmed V and J ends, which lost 2 bases and 9 bases, there was a span of 13 bases. This CDR3 is 13 amino acids long.

This rearrangement joins TRBV3-1 to TRBJ1-6; no firm D call. The CDR3 runs to 13 residues. Between the trimmed V and J ends, which lost 8 bases and 4 bases, there was a span of 9 bases. Germline CDR1 reads LGHDT; CDR2 reads YNNKEL (reference sequence). This chain's CDR3 is CASGPLYNSPLHF. In nucleotides, the CDR3 is TGTGCCAGCGGACCCCTGTATAATTCACCCCTCCACTTT.

The chain recombines TRBV28 with TRBJ2-6; the D is unclear. Germline values: CDR1 MDHEN, CDR2 SYDVKM. The CDR3 sequence is 15 residues long. Trimming took 5 bases from V and 1 from J, leaving 9 bases between them. This CDR3 reads CASSKGYSGANVLTF. CDR3 coding DNA: TGTGCCAGCAGTAAAGGTTATTCTGGGGCCAACGTCCTGACTTTC.

The rearrangement links TRBV6-2 or TRBV6-3 to TRBJ2-1; D not certain. In germline, CDR1 is MNHEY, CDR2 SVGEGT. The CDR3 length is 13 residues. V was trimmed by 6 bases and J by 12 bases, leaving 18 bases between them. The CDR3 DNA is TGTGCCAGCAGCCACGACTCCCAGTTAGGGCAGTTCTTC. The encoded protein is CASSHDSQLGQFF.

This clonotype turned up a few times. This chain joins TRBV20-1 and TRBJ2-2; 8 positions agree with TRBD1. The CDR3 is made up of 17 amino acids. J lost 6 bases, V lost 3 bases, and 15 bases had no gene match. The V gene's germline CDR1 is DFQATT and CDR2 SNEGSKA (reference sequence). CDR3 in DNA: TGCAGTGCTAGTTCAGGGGGCTTAAAAGTGGGGGCCGGGGAGCTGTTTTTT. Its translation is CSASSGGLKVGAGELFF.

Ten or more counts support this clonotype. V gene TRBV9 combines with J gene TRBJ2-7, with TRBD1 matching over 7 bases. The CDR3 has 13 residues. Germline V CDR1 and CDR2: SGDLS, YYNGEE. Unmatched junction bases numbered 1, after V lost 1 base and J lost 3 bases. The CDR3 sequence: CASSVQGDYEQYF. The CDR3 bases are TGTGCCAGCAGCGTACAGGGGGACTACGAGCAGTACTTC.

This clonotype was counted only a few times. This sequence joins TRBV7-8 and TRBJ1-2, with D perhaps matching TRBD1 (6 bases). The V gene lost 5 bases and the J gene lost 1 base, with 14 bases spanning the gap. There are 15 residues in the CDR3. Per the germline V gene, CDR1 is SGHVS and CDR2 is FQNEAQ. This chain's CDR3 is CASSPRQDINYGYTF. CDR3 nucleotides: TGTGCCAGCAGCCCCCGACAGGATATTAACTATGGCTACACCTTC.

The chain links TRBV20-1 to TRBJ2-7; TRBD1 agrees at 9 bases. The J segment lost 1 base and the V segment lost 6 bases, leaving 10 bases of the junction unmatched. The germline V gene has CDR1 DFQATT and CDR2 SNEGSKA (reference sequence). This CDR3 region has 15 residues. CDR3 amino acids: CSAKGQGKASYEQYF. DNA for the CDR3: TGCAGTGCCAAGGGACAGGGAAAAGCGTCCTACGAGCAGTACTTC.

CDR3 sequence reads: CASSSLAGDLRGHEQFF. The CDR3 DNA follows: TGTGCCAGCAGCAGCTTGGCCGGGGACTTGAGGGGGCATGAGCAGTTCTTC. The V call is TRBV21-1, the J call TRBJ2-1; TRBD1 reflects the table's D call only, with no check against the DNA. TRBV21-1 is a documented pseudogene. The CDR3 is 17 residues long.

The CDR3 DNA is TGTGCCAGCAGCCAAGACGACAGGGCGAACACTGAAGCTTTCTTT. It encodes CASSQDDRANTEAFF. V usage is TRBV3-1 and J usage is TRBJ1-1; 7 nucleotides align to TRBD1. The V and J ends lost 0 bases and 1 base, in that order; junction bases with no gene match: 2. The germline CDR1 and CDR2 sequences are LGHDT and YNNKEL (reference sequence). The CDR3 extends over 15 amino acids.